This T cell receptor (beta chain) was recovered during a study of long-term antiretroviral therapy in people with HIV. As for this clone: The antigen is undetermined.

The assay, immunoSEQ v3.0, was run at survey level. Clones were sequenced by immunoSEQ multiplex PCR, and TCRdb holds only the in-frame ones, with some missing. The sample lists 30,000 to 40,000 clones, roughly 88% occurring once. V dropped 0 bases and J dropped 6 bases, with 12 bases sitting between them. The germline gives CDR1 SGHAT, CDR2 FQDESV (reference sequence). CDR3 length: 14 amino acids. Study results and limitations: Repertoire composition at all time points was dominated by clones that had expanded before ART. Someone took the blood between about 2003 and 2017, maybe while older ART regimens were in use.

The sequence derives from a man younger than 35 with HIV. Sequencing was performed on unsorted PBMCs, taken 2.2 years after starting antiretroviral therapy. The chain links TRBV11-1 to TRBJ2-7; D is unclear. CDR3 region: CASSLAAGSSEQYF. In nucleotides, the CDR3 is TGTGCCAGCAGCTTAGCGGCCGGTAGCTCCGAGCAGTACTTC.